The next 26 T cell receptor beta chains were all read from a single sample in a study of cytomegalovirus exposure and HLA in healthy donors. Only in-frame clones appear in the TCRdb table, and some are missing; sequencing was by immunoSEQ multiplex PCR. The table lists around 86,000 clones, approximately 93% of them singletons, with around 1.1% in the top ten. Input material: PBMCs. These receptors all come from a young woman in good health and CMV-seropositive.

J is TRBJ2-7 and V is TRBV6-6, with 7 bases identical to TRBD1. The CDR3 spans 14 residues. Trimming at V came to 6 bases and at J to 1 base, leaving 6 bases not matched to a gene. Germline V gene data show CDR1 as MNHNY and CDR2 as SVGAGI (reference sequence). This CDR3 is CASSSPQGSYEQYF. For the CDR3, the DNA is TGTGCCAGCAGCTCACCACAGGGGTCCTACGAGCAGTACTTC.

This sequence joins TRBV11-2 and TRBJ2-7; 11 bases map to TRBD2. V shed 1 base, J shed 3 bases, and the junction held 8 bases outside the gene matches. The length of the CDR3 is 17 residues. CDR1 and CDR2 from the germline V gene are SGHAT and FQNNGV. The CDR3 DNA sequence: TGTGCCAGCAGCTTAGGGGTGACTAGCGGGACATACTACGAGCAGTACTTC. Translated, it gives CASSLGVTSGTYYEQYF.

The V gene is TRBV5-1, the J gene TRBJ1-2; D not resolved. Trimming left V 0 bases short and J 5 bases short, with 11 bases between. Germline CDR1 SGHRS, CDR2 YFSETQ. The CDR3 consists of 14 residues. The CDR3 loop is CASSLEEGLYGYTF. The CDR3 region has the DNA TGCGCCAGCAGCTTGGAAGAGGGTTTGTATGGCTACACCTTC.

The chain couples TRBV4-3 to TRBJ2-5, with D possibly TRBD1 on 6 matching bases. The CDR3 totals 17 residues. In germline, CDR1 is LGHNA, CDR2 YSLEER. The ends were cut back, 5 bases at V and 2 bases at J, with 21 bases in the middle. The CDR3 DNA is TGCGCCAGCAGCTCCCAGGCCGTCGCCCAGGGGCAAGAGACCCAGTACTTC. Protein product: CASSSQAVAQGQETQYF.

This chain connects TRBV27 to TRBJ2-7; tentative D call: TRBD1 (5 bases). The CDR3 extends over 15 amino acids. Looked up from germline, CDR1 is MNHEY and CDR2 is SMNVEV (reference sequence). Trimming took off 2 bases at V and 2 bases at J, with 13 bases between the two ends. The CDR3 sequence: CASSLVAGSTYEQYF. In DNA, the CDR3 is TGTGCCAGCAGTTTAGTGGCAGGGTCAACCTACGAGCAGTACTTC.

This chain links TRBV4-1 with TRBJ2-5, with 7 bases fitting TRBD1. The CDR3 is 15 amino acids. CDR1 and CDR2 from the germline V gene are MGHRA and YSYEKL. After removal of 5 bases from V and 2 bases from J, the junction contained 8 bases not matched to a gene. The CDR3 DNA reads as TGCGCCAGCAGCTACCGGGACAGAGCACAAGAGACCCAGTACTTC. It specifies CASSYRDRAQETQYF.

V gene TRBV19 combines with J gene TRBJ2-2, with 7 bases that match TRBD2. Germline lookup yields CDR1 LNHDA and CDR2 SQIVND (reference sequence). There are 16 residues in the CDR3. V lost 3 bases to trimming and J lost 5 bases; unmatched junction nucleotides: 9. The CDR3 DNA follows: TGTGCCAGTAGTATTCGGGCGGGAGCAAAGACCGGGGAGCTGTTTTTT. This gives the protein CASSIRAGAKTGELFF.

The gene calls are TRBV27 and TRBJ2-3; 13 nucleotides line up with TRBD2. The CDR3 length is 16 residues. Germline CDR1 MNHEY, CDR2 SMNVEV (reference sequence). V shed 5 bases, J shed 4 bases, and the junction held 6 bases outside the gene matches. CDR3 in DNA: TGTGCCAGCAGTAGGACGGGACTAGCGGGACCAGATACGCAGTATTTT. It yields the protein CASSRTGLAGPDTQYF.

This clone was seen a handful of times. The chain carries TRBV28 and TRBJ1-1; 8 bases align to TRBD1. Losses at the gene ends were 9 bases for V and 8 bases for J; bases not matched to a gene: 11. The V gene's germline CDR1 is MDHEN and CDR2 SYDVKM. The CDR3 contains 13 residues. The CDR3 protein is CASQTGAPWEAFF. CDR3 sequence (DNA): TGTGCCAGTCAGACAGGGGCTCCTTGGGAAGCTTTCTTT.

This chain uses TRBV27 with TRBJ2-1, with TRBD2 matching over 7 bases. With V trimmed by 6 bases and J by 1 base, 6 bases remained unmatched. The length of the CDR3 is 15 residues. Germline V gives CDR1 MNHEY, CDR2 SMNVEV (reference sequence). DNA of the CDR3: TGTGCCAGCAGGTTAGCGGGTGGGTCCTACAATGAGCAGTTCTTC. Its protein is CASRLAGGSYNEQFF.

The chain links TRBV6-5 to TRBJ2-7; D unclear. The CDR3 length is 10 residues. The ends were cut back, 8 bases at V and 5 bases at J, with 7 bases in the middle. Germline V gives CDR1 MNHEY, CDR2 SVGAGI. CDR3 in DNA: TGTGCCAGCGGCCAGAACGAGCAGTACTTC. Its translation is CASGQNEQYF.

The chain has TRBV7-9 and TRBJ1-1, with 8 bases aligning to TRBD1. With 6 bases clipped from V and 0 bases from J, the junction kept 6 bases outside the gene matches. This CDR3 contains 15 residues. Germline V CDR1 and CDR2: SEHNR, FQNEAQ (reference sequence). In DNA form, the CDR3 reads TGTGCCAGCAGGTCGACAGGGGCTTTGAACACTGAAGCTTTCTTT. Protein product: CASRSTGALNTEAFF. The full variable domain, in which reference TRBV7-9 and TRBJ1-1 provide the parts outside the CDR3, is DTGVSQNPRHKITKRGQNVTFRCDPISEHNRLYWYRQTLGQGPEFLTYFQNEAQLEKSRLLSDRFSAERPKGSFSTLEIQRTEQGDSAMYLCASRSTGALNTEAFFGQGTRLTVV.

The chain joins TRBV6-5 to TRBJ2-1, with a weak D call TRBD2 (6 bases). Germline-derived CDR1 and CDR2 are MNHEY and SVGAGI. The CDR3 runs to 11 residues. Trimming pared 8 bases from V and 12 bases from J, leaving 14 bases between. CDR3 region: CASGAGTVQFF. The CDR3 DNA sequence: TGTGCCAGCGGGGCCGGGACTGTGCAGTTCTTC.

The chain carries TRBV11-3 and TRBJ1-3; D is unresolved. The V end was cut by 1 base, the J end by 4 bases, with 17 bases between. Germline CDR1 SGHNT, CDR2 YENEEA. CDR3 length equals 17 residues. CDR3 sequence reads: CASSLVLSGGIGNTIYF. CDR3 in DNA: TGTGCCAGCAGCTTAGTCTTGTCGGGTGGAATCGGAAACACCATATATTTT.

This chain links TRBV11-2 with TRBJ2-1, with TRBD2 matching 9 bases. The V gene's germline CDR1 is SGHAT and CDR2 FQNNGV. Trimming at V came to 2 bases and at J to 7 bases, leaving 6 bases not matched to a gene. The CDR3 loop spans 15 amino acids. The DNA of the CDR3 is TGTGCCAGCAGCTTAATAGCGGGAGTAAGGAATGAGCAGTTCTTC. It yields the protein CASSLIAGVRNEQFF.

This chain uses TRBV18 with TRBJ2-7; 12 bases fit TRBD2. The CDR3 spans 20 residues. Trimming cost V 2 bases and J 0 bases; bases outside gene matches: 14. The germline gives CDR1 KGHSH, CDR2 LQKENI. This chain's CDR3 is CASSPRTAQETSGSSYEQYF. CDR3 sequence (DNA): TGTGCCAGCTCACCAAGGACAGCCCAAGAGACTAGCGGGAGCTCCTACGAGCAGTACTTC. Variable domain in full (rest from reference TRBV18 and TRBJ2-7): NAGVMQNPRHLVRRRGQEARLRCSPMKGHSHVYWYRQLPEEGLKFMVYLQKENIIDESGMPKERFSAEFPKEGPSILRIQQVVRGDSAAYFCASSPRTAQETSGSSYEQYFGPGTRLTVT.

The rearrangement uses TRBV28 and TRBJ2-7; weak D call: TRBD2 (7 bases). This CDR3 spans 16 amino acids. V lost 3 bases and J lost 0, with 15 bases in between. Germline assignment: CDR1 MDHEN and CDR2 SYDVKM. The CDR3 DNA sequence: TGTGCCAGCAGTTTTGTGGGGGGGCCCAACTCCTACGAGCAGTACTTC. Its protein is CASSFVGGPNSYEQYF.

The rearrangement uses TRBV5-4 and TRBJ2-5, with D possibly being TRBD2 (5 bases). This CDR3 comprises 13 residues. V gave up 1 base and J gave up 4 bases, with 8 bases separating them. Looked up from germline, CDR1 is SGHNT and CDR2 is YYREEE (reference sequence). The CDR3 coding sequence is TGTGCCAGCAGCTTGACTAGAGGAGAGACCCAGTACTTC. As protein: CASSLTRGETQYF.

The CDR3 loop is CASSPRTGGIGELFF. As DNA, the CDR3 is TGTGCCAGCAGCCCTCGGACAGGGGGCATCGGGGAGCTGTTTTTT. The chain joins TRBV7-6 to TRBJ2-2; 11 nucleotides agree with TRBD1. In germline, CDR1 is SGHVS, CDR2 FNYEAQ. Unmatched junction bases numbered 6, after V lost 5 bases and J lost 7 bases. This CDR3 comprises 15 residues.

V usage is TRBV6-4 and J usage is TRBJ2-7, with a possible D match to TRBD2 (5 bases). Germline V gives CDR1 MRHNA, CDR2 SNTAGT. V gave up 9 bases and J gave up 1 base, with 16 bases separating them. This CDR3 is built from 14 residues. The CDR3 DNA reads TGTGCCAGATTATTCCGGGATCCTTCCTACGAGCAGTACTTC. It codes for CARLFRDPSYEQYF.

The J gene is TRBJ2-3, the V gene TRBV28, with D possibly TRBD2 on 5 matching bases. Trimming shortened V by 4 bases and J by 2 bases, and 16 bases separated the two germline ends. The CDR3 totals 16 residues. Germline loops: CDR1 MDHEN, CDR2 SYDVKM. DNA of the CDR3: TGTGCCAGCAGTTCCAGCGTTGAGCGGATCACAGATACGCAGTATTTT. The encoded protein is CASSSSVERITDTQYF. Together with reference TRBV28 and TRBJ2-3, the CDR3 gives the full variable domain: DVKVTQSSRYLVKRTGEKVFLECVQDMDHENMFWYRQDPGLGLRLIYFSYDVKMKEKGDIPEGYSVSREKKERFSLILESASTNQTSMYLCASSSSVERITDTQYFGPGTRLTVL.

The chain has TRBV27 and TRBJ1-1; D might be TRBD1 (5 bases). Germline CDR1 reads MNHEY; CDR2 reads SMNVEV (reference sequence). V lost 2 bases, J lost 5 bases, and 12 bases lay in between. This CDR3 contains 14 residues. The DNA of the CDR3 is TGTGCCAGCAGTTTAGTCGGGGGAGGGACTGAAGCTTTCTTT. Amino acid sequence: CASSLVGGGTEAFF.

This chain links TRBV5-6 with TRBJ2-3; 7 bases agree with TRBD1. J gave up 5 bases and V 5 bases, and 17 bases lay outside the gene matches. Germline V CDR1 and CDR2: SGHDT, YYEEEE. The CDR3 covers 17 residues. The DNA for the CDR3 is TGTGCCAGCAGTCCCACCGACATGACAGGGTGGGGAGATACGCAGTATTTT. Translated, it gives CASSPTDMTGWGDTQYF.

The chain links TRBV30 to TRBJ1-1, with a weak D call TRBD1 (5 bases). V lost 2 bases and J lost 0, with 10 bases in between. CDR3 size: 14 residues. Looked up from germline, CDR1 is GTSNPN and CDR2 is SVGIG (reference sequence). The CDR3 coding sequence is TGTGCCTGGAGTTCCCAGGGAATGAACACTGAAGCTTTCTTT. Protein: CAWSSQGMNTEAFF.

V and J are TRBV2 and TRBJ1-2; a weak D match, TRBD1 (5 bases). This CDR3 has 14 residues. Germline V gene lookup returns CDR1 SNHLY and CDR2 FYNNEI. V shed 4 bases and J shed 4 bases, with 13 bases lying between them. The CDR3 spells CASSVGGDAYGYTF. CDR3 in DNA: TGTGCCAGCAGTGTCGGGGGGGATGCCTATGGCTACACCTTC. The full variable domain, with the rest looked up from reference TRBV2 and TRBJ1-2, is EPEVTQTPSHQVTQMGQEVILRCVPISNHLYFYWYRQILGQKVEFLVSFYNNEISEKSEIFDDQFSVERPDGSNFTLKIRSTKLEDSAMYFCASSVGGDAYGYTFGSGTRLTVV.

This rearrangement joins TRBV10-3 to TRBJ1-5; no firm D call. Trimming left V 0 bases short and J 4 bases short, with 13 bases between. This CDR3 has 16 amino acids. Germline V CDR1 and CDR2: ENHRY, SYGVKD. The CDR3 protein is CAISESSQISNQPQHF. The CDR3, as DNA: TGTGCCATCAGTGAGTCATCACAGATTTCGAATCAGCCCCAGCATTTT.